This is a list of T cell receptor beta chains from one sample in a study of blood T cell repertoires in COVID-19. Libraries were prepared by immunoSEQ multiplex PCR; TCRdb keeps only in-frame clonotypes and omits some of them. The profile covers tens of thousands of clones, with over 80% appearing a single time and roughly 28% taken by the ten largest. The sample taken for sequencing was peripheral blood. Receptor source: an elderly woman with acute or convalescent COVID-19. Both conserved end residues are part of each CDR3. D genes are given only for firm matches. The size of a clone is reported for some rows only, either as once, few or many, or as a class for expanded clones.

D gene,clone size,V gene,J gene,CDR3 DNA,CDR3 protein
-,once,TRBV11-2,TRBJ2-7,TGTGCCAGCACTGGTTCCGGTTACGAGCAGTACTTC,CASTGSGYEQYF
-,-,TRBV18,TRBJ2-2,TGTGCCAGCTCACCACCCGGCAGGGTCAATACCGGGGAGCTGTTTTTT,CASSPPGRVNTGELFF
TRBD2,-,TRBV4-3,TRBJ2-1,TGCGCCAGCAGCCAAGGTCCGGGAGGGCCAAGTGAGCAGTTCTTC,CASSQGPGGPSEQFF
TRBD2,-,TRBV7-9,TRBJ2-7,TGTGCCAGCAGCTTACAAGTAGCGGGAGGCGGCGAGCAGTACTTC,CASSLQVAGGGEQYF
-,-,TRBV19,TRBJ1-5,TGTGCCAGTAGCCCCGCCCGAGATCAGCCCCAGCATTTT,CASSPARDQPQHF
-,-,TRBV2,TRBJ1-3,TGTGCCAGCAGTGCAGGGGTAGGAAACACCATATATTTT,CASSAGVGNTIYF
TRBD1,-,TRBV7-9,TRBJ2-7,TGTGCCAGCAGCCCACAGGGGATCTCCTACGAGCAGTACTTC,CASSPQGISYEQYF
TRBD2,-,TRBV19,TRBJ2-5,TGTGCCAGTAGTTCCGGGAGGGAAGAAGAGACCCAGTACTTC,CASSSGREEETQYF
-,-,TRBV6-5,TRBJ1-1,TGTGCCAGGTGTTTGGGGGGTAGCCCTGAAGCTTTCTTT,CARCLGGSPEAFF
-,-,TRBV5-6,TRBJ1-4,TGTGCCAGCAGCTTCACTAATGAGAATGAAAAACTGTTTTTT,CASSFTNENEKLFF
TRBD1,-,TRBV27,TRBJ2-3,TGTGCCAGCAGTCCCCGACAGGGGTTCGCAGATACGCAGTATTTT,CASSPRQGFADTQYF
TRBD2,-,TRBV11-2,TRBJ2-1,TGTGCCAGCAGCTTTGGGACTAGCGGGGGATACAATGAGCAGTTCTTC,CASSFGTSGGYNEQFF
TRBD2,once,TRBV6-6,TRBJ2-7,TGTGCCAGCAGTCCGGGACTAGCGGGCTTCTACGAGCAGTACTTC,CASSPGLAGFYEQYF
-,-,TRBV9,TRBJ2-1,TGTGCCAGCAGCCCTTCAGCGGTCTCCTACAATGAGCAGTTCTTC,CASSPSAVSYNEQFF
TRBD2,-,TRBV20-1,TRBJ2-7,TGCAGTGCTAGTGTCGTATCGGGAGGGCGACACGAGCAGTACTTC,CSASVVSGGRHEQYF
-,-,TRBV15,TRBJ1-4,TGTGCCACCAGCAGATCCACCGGGGCAGGGGATGAAAAACTGTTTTTT,CATSRSTGAGDEKLFF
-,-,TRBV9,TRBJ2-1,TGTGCCAGCAACCGCGTCCCCTACAATGAGCAGTTCTTC,CASNRVPYNEQFF
TRBD1,-,TRBV5-6,TRBJ1-2,TGTGCCAGCAGCTTTGGACAGGGATTTGGCTACACCTTC,CASSFGQGFGYTF
-,-,TRBV6-5,TRBJ1-1,TGTGCCAGCAGTTCCCCGGGAAGGGCCACTGAAGCTTTCTTT,CASSSPGRATEAFF
-,-,TRBV11-3,TRBJ2-2,TGTGCCAGCAGCTCTTCGACTCGGAACACCGGGGAGCTGTTTTTT,CASSSSTRNTGELFF
TRBD1,-,TRBV6-5,TRBJ1-1,TGTGCCAGCAGTTACTACCGGACAGGGGACACTGAAGCTTTCTTT,CASSYYRTGDTEAFF
TRBD1,-,TRBV5-6,TRBJ1-5,TGTGCCAGCAGCCCGGGGACAGGGGACGCCCAGCATTTT,CASSPGTGDAQHF
TRBD2,-,TRBV24-1,TRBJ2-1,TGTGCCACCAGTGACCATGGACTAGCGGGAGCAAATGAGCAGTTCTTC,CATSDHGLAGANEQFF
TRBD1,-,TRBV30,TRBJ1-4,TGTGCCTCGCAGGGGGCTAATGAAAAACTGTTTTTT,CASQGANEKLFF
TRBD1,-,TRBV19,TRBJ1-1,TGTGCCAGTAGTATTCTACCCGACAGGGACACTGAAGCTTTCTTT,CASSILPDRDTEAFF
TRBD1,-,TRBV18,TRBJ1-4,TGTGCCAGCTCAAGACAGGGGGCCGGTGAAAAACTGTTTTTT,CASSRQGAGEKLFF
-,-,TRBV6-1,TRBJ2-7,TGTGCCAGCAGTGACAGGGGCAACGAGCAGTACTTC,CASSDRGNEQYF
-,-,TRBV18,TRBJ2-3,TGTGCCAGCTCACCCACGGGTAGCACAGATACGCAGTATTTT,CASSPTGSTDTQYF
-,-,TRBV25-1,TRBJ1-2,TGTGCCAGCAGTGCCGTTGCAGACTCCTATGGCTACACCTTC,CASSAVADSYGYTF
TRBD1,-,TRBV7-8,TRBJ2-7,TGTGCCAGCAGCTTAGGCCCCCCGGGACAGGGGACCTACGAGCAGTACTTC,CASSLGPPGQGTYEQYF
-,few,TRBV19,TRBJ1-1,TGTGCCAGTAGTCGCCTCCGGGCTGAAGCTTTCTTT,CASSRLRAEAFF
TRBD2,-,TRBV27,TRBJ2-2,TGTGCCAGCAGTCCCCCTGGCGGGAGAATCGGGGAGCTGTTTTTT,CASSPPGGRIGELFF
TRBD2,once,TRBV10-3,TRBJ2-3,TGTGCCATCCGGACTAGCGGGAGGGATGCAGATACGCAGTATTTT,CAIRTSGRDADTQYF
-,-,TRBV7-2,TRBJ2-7,TGTGCCAGCAGCTTGGACATCTCCTACGAGCAGTACTTC,CASSLDISYEQYF
-,-,TRBV24-1,TRBJ2-7,TGTGCCACCAGTGATTCATTCGAGCAGTACTTC,CATSDSFEQYF
-,-,TRBV6-5,TRBJ1-6,TGTGCCAGCAGCACCTTAGGGGATTCACCCCTCCACTTT,CASSTLGDSPLHF
-,-,TRBV7-8,TRBJ1-5,TGTGCCAGCAGCTTAGAGGCAGGGAGGGATCAGCCCCAGCATTTT,CASSLEAGRDQPQHF
-,-,TRBV5-1,TRBJ1-3,TGCGCCAGCAGCTTGGGTCAGGGGCCTGGAAACACCATATATTTT,CASSLGQGPGNTIYF
-,-,TRBV5-1,TRBJ1-1,TGCGCCAGCGGCACCGGCCGGACGGGGGGTGAGGAAGCTTTCTTT,CASGTGRTGGEEAFF
-,many,TRBV4-1,TRBJ2-7,TGCGCCAGCAGCCAACGTCTAGATTACGAGCAGTACTTC,CASSQRLDYEQYF
-,once,TRBV5-1,TRBJ1-3,TGCGCCAGCAGCTTAGACAGCTCTGGAAACACCATATATTTT,CASSLDSSGNTIYF